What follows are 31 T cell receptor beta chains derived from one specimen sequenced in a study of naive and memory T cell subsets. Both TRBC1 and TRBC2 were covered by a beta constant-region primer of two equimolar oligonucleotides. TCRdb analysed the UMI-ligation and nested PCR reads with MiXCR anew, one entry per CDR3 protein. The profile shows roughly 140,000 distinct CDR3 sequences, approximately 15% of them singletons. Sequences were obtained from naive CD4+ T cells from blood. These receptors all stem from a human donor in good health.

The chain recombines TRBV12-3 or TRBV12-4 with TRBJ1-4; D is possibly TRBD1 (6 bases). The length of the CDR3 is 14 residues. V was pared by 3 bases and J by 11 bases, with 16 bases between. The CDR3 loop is CASSFQDRGRKLFF. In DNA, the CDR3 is TGTGCCAGCAGTTTTCAGGACAGAGGGAGGAAACTGTTTTTT.

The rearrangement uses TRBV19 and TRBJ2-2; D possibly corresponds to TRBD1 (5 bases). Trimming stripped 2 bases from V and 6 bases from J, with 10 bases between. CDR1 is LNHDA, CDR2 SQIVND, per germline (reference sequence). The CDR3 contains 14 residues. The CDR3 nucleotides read TGTGCCAGTAGTATACAAAGGGGCCCCGGGGAGCTGTTTTTT. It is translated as CASSIQRGPGELFF.

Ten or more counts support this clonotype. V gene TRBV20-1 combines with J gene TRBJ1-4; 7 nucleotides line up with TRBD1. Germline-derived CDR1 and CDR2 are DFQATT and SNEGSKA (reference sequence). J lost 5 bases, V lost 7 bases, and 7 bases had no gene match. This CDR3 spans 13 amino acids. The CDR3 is CSVPGQKNEKLFF. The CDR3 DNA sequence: TGCAGTGTACCGGGACAGAAGAATGAAAAACTGTTTTTT.

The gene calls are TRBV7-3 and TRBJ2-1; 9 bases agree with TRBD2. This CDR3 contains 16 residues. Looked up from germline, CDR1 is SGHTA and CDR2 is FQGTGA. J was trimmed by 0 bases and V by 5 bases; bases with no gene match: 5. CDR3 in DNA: TGTGCCAGCAGCCCTGCGGGAGGGAGCTCCTACAATGAGCAGTTCTTC. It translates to CASSPAGGSSYNEQFF.

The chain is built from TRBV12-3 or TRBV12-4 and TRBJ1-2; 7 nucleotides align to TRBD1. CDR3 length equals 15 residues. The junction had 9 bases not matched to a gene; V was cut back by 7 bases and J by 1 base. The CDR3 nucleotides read TGTGCCAGCACCTCGCAGACAGGGAGTAACTATGGCTACACCTTC. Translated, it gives CASTSQTGSNYGYTF.

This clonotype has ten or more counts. DNA of the CDR3: TGTGCCAGCATAGGGAAGGGCTCCTACAATGAGCAGTTCTTC. It codes for CASIGKGSYNEQFF. This chain connects TRBV25-1 to TRBJ2-1, with no clear D. There are 14 residues in the CDR3. V was shortened by 7 bases and J by 0 bases, with 10 bases between the two germline ends. Looked up from germline, CDR1 is MGHDK and CDR2 is SYGVNS.

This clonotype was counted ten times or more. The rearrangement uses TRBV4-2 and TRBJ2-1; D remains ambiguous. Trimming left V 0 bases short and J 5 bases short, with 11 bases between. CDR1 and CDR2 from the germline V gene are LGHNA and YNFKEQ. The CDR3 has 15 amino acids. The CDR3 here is CASSQESERNNEQFF. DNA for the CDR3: TGTGCCAGCAGCCAAGAATCTGAGAGAAACAATGAGCAGTTCTTC.

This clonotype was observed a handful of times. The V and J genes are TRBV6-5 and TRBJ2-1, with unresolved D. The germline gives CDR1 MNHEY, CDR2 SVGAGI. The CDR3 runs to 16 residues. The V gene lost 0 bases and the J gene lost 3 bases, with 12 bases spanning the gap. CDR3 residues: CASSYSIPDRYNEQFF. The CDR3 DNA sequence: TGTGCCAGCAGTTACTCGATCCCGGACCGCTACAATGAGCAGTTCTTC.

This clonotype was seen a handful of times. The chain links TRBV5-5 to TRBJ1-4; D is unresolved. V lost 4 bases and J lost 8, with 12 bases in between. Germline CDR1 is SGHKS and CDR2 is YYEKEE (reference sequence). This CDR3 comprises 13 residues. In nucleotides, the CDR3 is TGTGCCAGCAGCCCCAATCTTTGGGAAAAACTGTTTTTT. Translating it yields CASSPNLWEKLFF.

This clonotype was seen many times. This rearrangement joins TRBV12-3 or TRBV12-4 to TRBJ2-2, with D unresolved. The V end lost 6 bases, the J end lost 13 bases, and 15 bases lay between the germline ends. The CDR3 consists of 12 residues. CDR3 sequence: CASSRLHQALFF. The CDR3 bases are TGTGCCAGCAGCCGACTTCATCAGGCGCTGTTTTTT.

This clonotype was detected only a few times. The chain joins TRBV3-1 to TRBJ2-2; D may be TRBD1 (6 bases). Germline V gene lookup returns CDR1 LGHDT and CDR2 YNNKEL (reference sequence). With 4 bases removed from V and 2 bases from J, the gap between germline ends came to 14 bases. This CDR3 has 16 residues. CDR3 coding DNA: TGTGCCAGCAGCCGCCAAGGACAGCTAAACACCGGGGAGCTGTTTTTT. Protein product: CASSRQGQLNTGELFF.

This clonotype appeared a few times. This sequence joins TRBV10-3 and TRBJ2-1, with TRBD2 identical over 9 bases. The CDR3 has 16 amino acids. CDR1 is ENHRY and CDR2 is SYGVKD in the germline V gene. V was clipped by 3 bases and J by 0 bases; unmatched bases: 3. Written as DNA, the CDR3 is TGTGCCATCAGTGATCTTAGCGGGAGCTCCTACAATGAGCAGTTCTTC. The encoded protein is CAISDLSGSSYNEQFF.

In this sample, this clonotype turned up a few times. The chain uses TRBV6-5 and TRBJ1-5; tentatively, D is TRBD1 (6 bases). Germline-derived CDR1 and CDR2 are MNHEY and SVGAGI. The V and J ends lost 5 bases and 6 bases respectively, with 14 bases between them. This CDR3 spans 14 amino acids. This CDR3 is CASSLTGSRQPQHF. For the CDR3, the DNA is TGTGCCAGCAGTCTTACAGGGAGTCGTCAGCCCCAGCATTTT.

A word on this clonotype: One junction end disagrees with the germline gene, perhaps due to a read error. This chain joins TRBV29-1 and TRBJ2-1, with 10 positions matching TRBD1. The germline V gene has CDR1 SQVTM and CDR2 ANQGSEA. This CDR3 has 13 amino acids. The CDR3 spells CSGSGTGVNEQSF. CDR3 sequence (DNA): TGCAGCGGCTCCGGGACAGGGGTGAATGAGCAGTCCTTC.

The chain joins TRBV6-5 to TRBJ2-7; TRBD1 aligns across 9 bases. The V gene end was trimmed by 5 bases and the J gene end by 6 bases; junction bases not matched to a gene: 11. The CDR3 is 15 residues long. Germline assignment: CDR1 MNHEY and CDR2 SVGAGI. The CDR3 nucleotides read TGTGCCAGCAGTCGGGCCGGGACAGGGAGAAGCGAGCAGTACTTC. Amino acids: CASSRAGTGRSEQYF.

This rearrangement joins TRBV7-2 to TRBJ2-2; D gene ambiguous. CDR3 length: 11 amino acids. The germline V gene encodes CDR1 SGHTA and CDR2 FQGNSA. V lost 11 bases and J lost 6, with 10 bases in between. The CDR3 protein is CAGFRAGELFF. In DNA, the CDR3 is TGTGCCGGGTTCCGGGCCGGGGAGCTGTTTTTT.

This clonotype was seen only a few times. CDR3 region: CSARDSPYNEQFF. In DNA form, the CDR3 reads TGCAGTGCTAGGGACTCCCCCTACAATGAGCAGTTCTTC. The chain has TRBV20-1 and TRBJ2-1, with a possible D match to TRBD2 (5 bases). Per the germline V gene, CDR1 is DFQATT and CDR2 is SNEGSKA (reference sequence). V was pared by 3 bases and J by 2 bases, with 8 bases between. CDR3 length: 13 amino acids.

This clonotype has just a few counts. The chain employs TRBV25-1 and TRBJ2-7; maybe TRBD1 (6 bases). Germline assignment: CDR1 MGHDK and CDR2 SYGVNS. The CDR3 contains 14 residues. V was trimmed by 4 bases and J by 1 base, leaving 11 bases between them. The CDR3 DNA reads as TGTGCCAGCAGTGGCTACAGGGATTCCTACGAGCAGTACTTC. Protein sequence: CASSGYRDSYEQYF.

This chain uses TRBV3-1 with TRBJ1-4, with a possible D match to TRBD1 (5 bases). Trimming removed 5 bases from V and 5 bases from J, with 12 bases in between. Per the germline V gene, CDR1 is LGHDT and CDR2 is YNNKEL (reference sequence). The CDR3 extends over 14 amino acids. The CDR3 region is CASSKTAHNEKLFF. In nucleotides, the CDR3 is TGTGCCAGCAGCAAGACAGCGCACAATGAAAAACTGTTTTTT. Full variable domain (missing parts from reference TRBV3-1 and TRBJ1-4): DTAVSQTPKYLVTQMGNDKSIKCEQNLGHDTMYWYKQDSKKFLKIMFSYNNKELIINETVPNRFSPKSPDKAHLNLHINSLELGDSAVYFCASSKTAHNEKLFFGSGTQLSVL.

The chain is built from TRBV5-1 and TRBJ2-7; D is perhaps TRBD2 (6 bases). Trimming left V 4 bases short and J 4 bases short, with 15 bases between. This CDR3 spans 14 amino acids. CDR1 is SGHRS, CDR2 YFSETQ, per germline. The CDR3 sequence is CASSPGVTAYEQYF. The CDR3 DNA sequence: TGCGCCAGCAGCCCGGGGGTCACCGCGTACGAGCAGTACTTC.

The CDR3 DNA sequence: TGTGCCAGCAGTTGGGACAGTTATAGCAATCAGCCCCAGCATTTT. Translating it yields CASSWDSYSNQPQHF. The chain carries TRBV6-1 and TRBJ1-5; 7 bases are shared with TRBD1. V dropped 5 bases and J dropped 0; count of bases not matched to a gene: 4. The CDR3 contains 15 residues. Per the germline V gene, CDR1 is MNHNS and CDR2 is SASEGT.

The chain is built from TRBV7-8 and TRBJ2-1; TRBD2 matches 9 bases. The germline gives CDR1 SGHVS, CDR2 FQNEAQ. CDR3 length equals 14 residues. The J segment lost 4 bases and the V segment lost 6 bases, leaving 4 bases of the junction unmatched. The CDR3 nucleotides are TGTGCCAGCAGTGCCACTAGCGGGTACAATGAGCAGTTCTTC. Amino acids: CASSATSGYNEQFF.

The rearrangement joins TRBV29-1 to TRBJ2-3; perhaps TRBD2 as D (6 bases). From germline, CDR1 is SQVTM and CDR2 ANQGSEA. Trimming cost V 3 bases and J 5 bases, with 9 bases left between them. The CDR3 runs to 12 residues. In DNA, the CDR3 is TGCAGCGTTGAGCAAGCGGGAGATACGCAGTATTTT. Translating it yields CSVEQAGDTQYF.

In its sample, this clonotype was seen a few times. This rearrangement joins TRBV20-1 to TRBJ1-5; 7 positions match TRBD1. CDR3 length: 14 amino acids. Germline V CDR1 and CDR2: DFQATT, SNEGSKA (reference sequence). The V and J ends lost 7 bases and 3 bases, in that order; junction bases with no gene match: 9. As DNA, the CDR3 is TGCAGTGTCACAACAGGGGAAAACAATCAGCCCCAGCATTTT. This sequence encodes CSVTTGENNQPQHF.

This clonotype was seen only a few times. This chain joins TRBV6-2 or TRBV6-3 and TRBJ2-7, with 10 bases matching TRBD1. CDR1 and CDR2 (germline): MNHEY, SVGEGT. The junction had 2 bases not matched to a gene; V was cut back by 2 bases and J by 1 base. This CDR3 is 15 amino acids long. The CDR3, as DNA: TGTGCCAGCAGTTACGGGACAGGGGTATCCTACGAGCAGTACTTC. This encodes CASSYGTGVSYEQYF.

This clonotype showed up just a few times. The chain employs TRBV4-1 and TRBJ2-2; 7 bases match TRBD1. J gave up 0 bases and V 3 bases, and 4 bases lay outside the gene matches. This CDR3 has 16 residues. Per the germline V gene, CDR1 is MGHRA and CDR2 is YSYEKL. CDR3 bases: TGCGCCAGCAGCCACCTGGGACAGACGAACACCGGGGAGCTGTTTTTT. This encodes CASSHLGQTNTGELFF.

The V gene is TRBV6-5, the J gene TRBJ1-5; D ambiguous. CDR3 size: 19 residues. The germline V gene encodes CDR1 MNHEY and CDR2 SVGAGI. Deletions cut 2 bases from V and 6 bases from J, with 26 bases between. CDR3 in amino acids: CASSYTNQATVRDGQPQHF. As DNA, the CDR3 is TGTGCCAGCAGTTACACCAACCAGGCCACAGTGCGAGATGGTCAGCCCCAGCATTTT.

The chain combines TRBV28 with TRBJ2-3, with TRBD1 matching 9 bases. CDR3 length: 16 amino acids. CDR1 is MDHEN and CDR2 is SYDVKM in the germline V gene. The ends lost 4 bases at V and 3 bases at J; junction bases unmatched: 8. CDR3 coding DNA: TGTGCCAGCAGTTGGCTTGGACAGGGGAAAACAGATACGCAGTATTTT. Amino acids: CASSWLGQGKTDTQYF.

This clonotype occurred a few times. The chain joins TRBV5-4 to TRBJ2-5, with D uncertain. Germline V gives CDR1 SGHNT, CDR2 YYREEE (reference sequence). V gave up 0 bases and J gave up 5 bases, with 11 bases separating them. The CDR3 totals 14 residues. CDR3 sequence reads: CASSLGPDGETQYF. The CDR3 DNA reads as TGTGCCAGCAGCTTGGGCCCGGACGGGGAGACCCAGTACTTC.

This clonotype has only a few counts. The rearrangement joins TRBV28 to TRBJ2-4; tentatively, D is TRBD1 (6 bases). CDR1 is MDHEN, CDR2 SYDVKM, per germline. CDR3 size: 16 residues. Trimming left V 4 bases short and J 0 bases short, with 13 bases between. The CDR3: CASSSPGTIAKNIQYF. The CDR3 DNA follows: TGTGCCAGCAGTTCCCCCGGGACAATAGCCAAAAACATTCAGTACTTC.

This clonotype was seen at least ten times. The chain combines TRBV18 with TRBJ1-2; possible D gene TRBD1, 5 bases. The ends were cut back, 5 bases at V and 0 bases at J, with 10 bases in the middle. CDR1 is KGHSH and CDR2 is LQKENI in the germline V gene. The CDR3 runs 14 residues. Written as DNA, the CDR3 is TGTGCCAGCTCAGCCCCGGACACTAACTATGGCTACACCTTC. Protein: CASSAPDTNYGYTF. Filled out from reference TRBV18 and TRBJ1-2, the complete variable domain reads NAGVMQNPRHLVRRRGQEARLRCSPMKGHSHVYWYRQLPEEGLKFMVYLQKENIIDESGMPKERFSAEFPKEGPSILRIQQVVRGDSAAYFCASSAPDTNYGYTFGSGTRLTVV.